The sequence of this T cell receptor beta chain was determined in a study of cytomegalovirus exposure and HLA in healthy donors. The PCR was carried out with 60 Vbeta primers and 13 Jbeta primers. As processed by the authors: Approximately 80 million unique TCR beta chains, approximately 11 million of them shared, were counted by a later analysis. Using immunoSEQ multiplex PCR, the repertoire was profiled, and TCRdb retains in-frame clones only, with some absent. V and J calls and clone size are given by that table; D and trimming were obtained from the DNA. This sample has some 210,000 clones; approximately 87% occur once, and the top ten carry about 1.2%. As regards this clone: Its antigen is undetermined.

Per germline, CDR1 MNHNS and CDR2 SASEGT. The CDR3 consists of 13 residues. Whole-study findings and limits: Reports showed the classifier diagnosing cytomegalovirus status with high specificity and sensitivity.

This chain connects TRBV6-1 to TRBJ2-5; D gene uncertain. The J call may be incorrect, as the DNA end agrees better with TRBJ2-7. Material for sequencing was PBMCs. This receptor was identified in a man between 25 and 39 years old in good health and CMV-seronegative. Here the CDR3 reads CASSEVPIYEQYF. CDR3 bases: TGTGCCAGCAGTGAAGTCCCCATCTACGAGCAGTACTTC.